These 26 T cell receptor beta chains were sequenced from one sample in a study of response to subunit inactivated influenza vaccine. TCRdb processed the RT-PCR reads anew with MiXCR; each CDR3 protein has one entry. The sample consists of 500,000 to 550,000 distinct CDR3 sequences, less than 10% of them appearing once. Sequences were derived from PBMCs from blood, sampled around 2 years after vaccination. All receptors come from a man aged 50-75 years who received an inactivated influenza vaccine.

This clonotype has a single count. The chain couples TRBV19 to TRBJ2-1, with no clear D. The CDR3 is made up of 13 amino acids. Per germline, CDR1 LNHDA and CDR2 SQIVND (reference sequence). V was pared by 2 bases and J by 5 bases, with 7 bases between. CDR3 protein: CASSINNNNEQFF. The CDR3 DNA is TGTGCCAGTAGTATAAATAATAACAATGAGCAGTTCTTC.

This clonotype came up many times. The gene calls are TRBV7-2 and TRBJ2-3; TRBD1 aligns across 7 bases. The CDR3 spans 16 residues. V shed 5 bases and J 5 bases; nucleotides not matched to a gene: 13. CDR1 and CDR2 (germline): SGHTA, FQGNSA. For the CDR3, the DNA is TGTGCCAGCAGCGCCGACAGGGCAGGTGGTTTAGATACGCAGTATTTT. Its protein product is CASSADRAGGLDTQYF.

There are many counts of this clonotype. This CDR3 reads CASRKKGTGDGNTIYF. The CDR3, as DNA: TGTGCCAGCAGAAAGAAGGGGACAGGGGATGGAAACACCATATATTTT. This chain connects TRBV6-1 to TRBJ1-3, with 10 bases aligning to TRBD1. V lost 6 bases to trimming and J lost 3 bases; unmatched junction nucleotides: 8. The V gene's germline CDR1 is MNHNS and CDR2 SASEGT. CDR3 size: 16 residues.

In DNA form, the CDR3 reads TGTGCCACCAGTGATACCCGACAGGGCAACACCGGGGAGCTGTTTTTT. Encoded protein: CATSDTRQGNTGELFF. The J gene is TRBJ2-2, the V gene TRBV24-1; TRBD1 aligns across 7 bases. The CDR3 totals 16 residues. In germline, CDR1 is KGHDR, CDR2 SFDVKD. Trimming at V came to 3 bases and at J to 2 bases, leaving 5 bases not matched to a gene.

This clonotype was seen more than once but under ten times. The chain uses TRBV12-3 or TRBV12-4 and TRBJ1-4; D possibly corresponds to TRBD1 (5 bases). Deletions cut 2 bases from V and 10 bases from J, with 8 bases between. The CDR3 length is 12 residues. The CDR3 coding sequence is TGTGCCAGCAGTTTACCAGGGAGAAAACTGTTTTTT. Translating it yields CASSLPGRKLFF.

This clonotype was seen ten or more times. CDR3 amino acids: CASSLLQGAKALHF. The CDR3 DNA follows: TGTGCCAGCAGCTTGTTGCAGGGGGCGAAGGCCCTCCACTTT. V usage is TRBV5-8 and J usage is TRBJ1-6; 8 bases fit TRBD1. The CDR3 runs to 14 residues. Trimming removed 1 base from V and 14 bases from J; junction bases left unmatched: 8. Germline V gene lookup returns CDR1 SGHTS and CDR2 YDEGEE.

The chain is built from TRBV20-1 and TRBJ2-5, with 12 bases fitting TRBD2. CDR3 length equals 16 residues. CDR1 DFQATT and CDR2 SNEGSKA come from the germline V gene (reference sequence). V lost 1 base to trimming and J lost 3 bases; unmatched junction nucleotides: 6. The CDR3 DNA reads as TGCAGTGCTAGAGCCGGACTAGCGGGGATCAAAGAGACCCAGTACTTC. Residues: CSARAGLAGIKETQYF.

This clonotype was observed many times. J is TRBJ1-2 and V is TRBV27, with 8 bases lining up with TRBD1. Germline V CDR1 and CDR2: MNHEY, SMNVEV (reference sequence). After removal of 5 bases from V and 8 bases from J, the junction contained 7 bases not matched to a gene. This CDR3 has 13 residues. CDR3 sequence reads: CASSPQGAPGYTF. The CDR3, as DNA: TGTGCCAGCAGTCCGCAGGGGGCGCCGGGCTACACCTTC.

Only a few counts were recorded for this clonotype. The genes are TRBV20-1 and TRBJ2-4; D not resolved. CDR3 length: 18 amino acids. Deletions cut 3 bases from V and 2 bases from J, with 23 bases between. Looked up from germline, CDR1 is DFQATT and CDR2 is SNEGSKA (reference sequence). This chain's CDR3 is CSARLRKILLGTKNIQYF. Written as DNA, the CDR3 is TGCAGTGCTAGGTTGAGGAAAATACTCCTGGGGACCAAAAACATTCAGTACTTC.

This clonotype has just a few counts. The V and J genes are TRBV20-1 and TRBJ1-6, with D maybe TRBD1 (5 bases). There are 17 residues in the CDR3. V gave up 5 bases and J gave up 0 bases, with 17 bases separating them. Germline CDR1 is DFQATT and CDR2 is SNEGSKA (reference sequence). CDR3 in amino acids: CSAAGPASSSYNSPLHF. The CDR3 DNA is TGCAGTGCTGCGGGACCGGCCTCCAGCTCCTATAATTCACCCCTCCACTTT.

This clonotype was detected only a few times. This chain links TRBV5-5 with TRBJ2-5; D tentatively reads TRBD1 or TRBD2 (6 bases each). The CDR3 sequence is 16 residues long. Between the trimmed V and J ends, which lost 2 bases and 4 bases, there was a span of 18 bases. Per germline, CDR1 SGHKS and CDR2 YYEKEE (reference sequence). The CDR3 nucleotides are TGTGCCAGCAGCTTAGGAGGGGGGTTTGTTAGAGAGACCCAGTACTTC. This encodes CASSLGGGFVRETQYF. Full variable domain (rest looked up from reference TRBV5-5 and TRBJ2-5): DAGVTQSPTHLIKTRGQQVTLRCSPISGHKSVSWYQQVLGQGPQFIFQYYEKEERGRGNFPDRFSARQFPNYSSELNVNALLLGDSALYLCASSLGGGFVRETQYFGPGTRLLVL.

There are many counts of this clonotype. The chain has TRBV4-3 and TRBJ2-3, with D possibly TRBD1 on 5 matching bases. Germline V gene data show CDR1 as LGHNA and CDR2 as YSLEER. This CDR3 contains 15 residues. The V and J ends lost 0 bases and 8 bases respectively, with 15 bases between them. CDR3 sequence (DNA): TGCGCCAGCAGCCAAGATGGCCAGCCCCAGGGTACGCAGTATTTT. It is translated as CASSQDGQPQGTQYF.

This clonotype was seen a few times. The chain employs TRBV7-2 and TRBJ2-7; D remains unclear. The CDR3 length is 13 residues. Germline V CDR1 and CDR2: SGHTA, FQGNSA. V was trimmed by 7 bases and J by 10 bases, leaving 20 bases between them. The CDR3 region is CASTNLVFTDQYF. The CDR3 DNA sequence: TGTGCCAGCACCAACTTAGTCTTTACGGATCAGTACTTC.

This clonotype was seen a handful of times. CDR3 nucleotide sequence: TGTGCCAGCAGTCCGACGAAGACAGTTAGCAATCAGCCCCAGCATTTT. Amino acid sequence: CASSPTKTVSNQPQHF. The chain is built from TRBV2 and TRBJ1-5, with D possibly being TRBD1 (5 bases). Trimming cost V 5 bases and J 0 bases, with 14 bases left between them. Germline V gene sequence: CDR1 SNHLY, CDR2 FYNNEI. The CDR3 is made up of 16 amino acids.

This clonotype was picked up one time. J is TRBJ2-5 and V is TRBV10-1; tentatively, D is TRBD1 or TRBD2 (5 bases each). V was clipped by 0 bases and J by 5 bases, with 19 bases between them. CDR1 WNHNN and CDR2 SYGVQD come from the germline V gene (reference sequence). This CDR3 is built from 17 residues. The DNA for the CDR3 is TGCGCCAGCAGTGAGTCGTTTGGGACCGTAGGCCGGGAGACCCAGTACTTC. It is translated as CASSESFGTVGRETQYF.

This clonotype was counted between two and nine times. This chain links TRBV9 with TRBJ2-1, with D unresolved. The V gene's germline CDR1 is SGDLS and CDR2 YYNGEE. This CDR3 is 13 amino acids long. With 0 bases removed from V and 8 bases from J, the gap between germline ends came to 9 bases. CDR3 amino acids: CASSVGTIHEQFF. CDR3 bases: TGTGCCAGCAGCGTAGGAACTATCCATGAGCAGTTCTTC.

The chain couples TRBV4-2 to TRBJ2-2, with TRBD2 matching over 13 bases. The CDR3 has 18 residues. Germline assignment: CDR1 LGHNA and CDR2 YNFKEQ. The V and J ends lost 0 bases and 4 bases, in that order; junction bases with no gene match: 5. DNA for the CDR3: TGTGCCAGCAGCCAAGATCCCACTAGCGGGAGGGCCACCGGGGAGCTGTTTTTT. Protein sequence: CASSQDPTSGRATGELFF.

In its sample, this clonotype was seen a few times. CDR3 DNA: TGTGCCAGCATCTTCCTAGCGGGACCTTACGAGCAGTACTTC. Amino acids: CASIFLAGPYEQYF. The chain employs TRBV6-1 and TRBJ2-7, with TRBD2 matching over 9 bases. CDR3 length equals 14 residues. V shed 7 bases and J 4 bases; nucleotides not matched to a gene: 8. The V gene's germline CDR1 is MNHNS and CDR2 SASEGT.

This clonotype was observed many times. CDR3 protein: CATSRGLAGKETQYF. CDR3 sequence (DNA): TGTGCCACCAGCAGAGGGCTAGCGGGGAAAGAGACCCAGTACTTC. V and J are TRBV15 and TRBJ2-5; 9 nucleotides agree with TRBD2. The trim removed 1 base at V and 3 bases at J, leaving 3 bases unmatched. In germline, CDR1 is LNHNV, CDR2 YYDKDF (reference sequence). CDR3 length equals 15 residues.

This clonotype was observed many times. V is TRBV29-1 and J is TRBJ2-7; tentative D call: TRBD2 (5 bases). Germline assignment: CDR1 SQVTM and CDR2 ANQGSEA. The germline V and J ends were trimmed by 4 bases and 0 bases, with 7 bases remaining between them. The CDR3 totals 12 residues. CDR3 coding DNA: TGCAGCGTTGGCCGGGACTCCTACGAGCAGTACTTC. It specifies CSVGRDSYEQYF.

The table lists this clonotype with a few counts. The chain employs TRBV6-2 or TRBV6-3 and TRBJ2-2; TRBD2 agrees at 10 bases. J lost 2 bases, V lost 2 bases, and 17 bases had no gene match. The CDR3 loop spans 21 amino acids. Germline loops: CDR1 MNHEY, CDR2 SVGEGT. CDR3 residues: CASSYTLVAGGISENTGELFF. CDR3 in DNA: TGTGCCAGCAGTTACACCTTGGTAGCGGGAGGTATTTCGGAAAACACCGGGGAGCTGTTTTTT.

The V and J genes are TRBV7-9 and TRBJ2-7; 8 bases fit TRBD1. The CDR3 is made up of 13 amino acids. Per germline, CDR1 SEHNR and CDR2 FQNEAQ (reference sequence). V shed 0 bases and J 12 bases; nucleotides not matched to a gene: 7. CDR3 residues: CASSLAYRDRLYF. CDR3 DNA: TGTGCCAGCAGCTTAGCTTACCGGGACAGGCTGTACTTC.

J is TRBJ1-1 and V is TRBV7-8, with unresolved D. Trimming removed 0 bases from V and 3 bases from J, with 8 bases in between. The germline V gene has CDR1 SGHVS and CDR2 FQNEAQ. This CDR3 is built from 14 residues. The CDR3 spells CASSLAVGYTEAFF. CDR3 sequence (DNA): TGTGCCAGCAGCTTAGCCGTGGGCTACACTGAAGCTTTCTTT. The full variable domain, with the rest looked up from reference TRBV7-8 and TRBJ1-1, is GAGVSQSPRYKVAKRGQDVALRCDPISGHVSLFWYQQALGQGPEFLTYFQNEAQLDKSGLPSDRFFAERPEGSVSTLKIQRTQQEDSAVYLCASSLAVGYTEAFFGQGTRLTVV.

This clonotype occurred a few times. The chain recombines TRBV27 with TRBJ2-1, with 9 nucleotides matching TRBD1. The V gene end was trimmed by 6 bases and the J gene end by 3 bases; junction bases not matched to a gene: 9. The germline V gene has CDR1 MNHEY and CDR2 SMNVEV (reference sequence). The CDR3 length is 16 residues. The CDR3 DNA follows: TGTGCCAGCAGATTCGGGGACAGGGTGAACTACAATGAGCAGTTCTTC. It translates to CASRFGDRVNYNEQFF.

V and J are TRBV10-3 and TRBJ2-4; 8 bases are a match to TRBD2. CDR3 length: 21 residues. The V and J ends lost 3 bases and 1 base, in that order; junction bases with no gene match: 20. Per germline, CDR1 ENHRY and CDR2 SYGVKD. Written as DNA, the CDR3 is TGTGCCATCAGTGACCCCGCTTTAGCGGGATTCCGACCCGCGGCCAAAAACATTCAGTACTTC. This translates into CAISDPALAGFRPAAKNIQYF.

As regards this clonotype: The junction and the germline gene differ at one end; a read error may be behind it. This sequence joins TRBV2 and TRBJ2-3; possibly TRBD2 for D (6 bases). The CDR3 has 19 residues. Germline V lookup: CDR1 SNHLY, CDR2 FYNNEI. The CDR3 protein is CAISLANWYLWGGTDTQYF. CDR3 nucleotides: TGTGCCATCAGTTTAGCGAATTGGTACCTTTGGGGGGGCACAGATACGCAGTATTTT.